The rows below give T cell receptor beta chains drawn from one sample of a study of T cell responses to AZD1222 COVID-19 vaccine. Here immunoSEQ multiplex PCR was the method, and the copy in TCRdb shows in-frame clones only, minus some. The sample carries around 99,000 clones, around 90% recorded once. Sequences were derived from peripheral blood, sampled on day 0 of MenACWY control vaccination. Source of these receptors: an adult in good health. Each CDR3 is given without its conserved first and last residue. Fields, in order: J gene, CDR3 length, V gene, CDR3 protein.

J gene: TRBJ2-7
CDR3 length: 12
V gene: TRBV7-9
CDR3 protein: ASSPLTASVEQY

J gene: TRBJ1-1
CDR3 length: 9
V gene: TRBV20-1
CDR3 protein: SARINTEAF

J gene: TRBJ2-5
CDR3 length: 13
V gene: TRBV19
CDR3 protein: ASSIRTLNQETQY

J gene: TRBJ2-4
CDR3 length: 11
V gene: TRBV14
CDR3 protein: ASSQDRINIQY

J gene: TRBJ1-2
CDR3 length: 11
V gene: TRBV6-5
CDR3 protein: ASKKNENYGYT

J gene: TRBJ2-3
CDR3 length: 13
V gene: TRBV7-9
CDR3 protein: ASSPTSGLRDTQY

J gene: TRBJ1-4
CDR3 length: 13
V gene: TRBV6-8
CDR3 protein: ASERNRDPNEKLF

J gene: TRBJ2-3
CDR3 length: 15
V gene: TRBV7-9
CDR3 protein: ASSLLEGASSTDTQY

J gene: TRBJ1-6
CDR3 length: 10
V gene: TRBV5-5
CDR3 protein: ASSLENSPLH

J gene: TRBJ1-1
CDR3 length: 13
V gene: TRBV4-1
CDR3 protein: ASSQGTHANTEAF

J gene: TRBJ2-1
CDR3 length: 12
V gene: TRBV5-4
CDR3 protein: ASSLGVVLNEQF

J gene: TRBJ2-7
CDR3 length: 14
V gene: TRBV11-2
CDR3 protein: ASSLGRGHSSYEQY

J gene: TRBJ1-2
CDR3 length: 13
V gene: TRBV29-1
CDR3 protein: SVEESLDRNYGYT

J gene: TRBJ1-1
CDR3 length: 14
V gene: TRBV28
CDR3 protein: ASSPTPHTLGAEAF

J gene: TRBJ1-2
CDR3 length: 11
V gene: TRBV9
CDR3 protein: ASSVGTEGGYT

J gene: TRBJ2-7
CDR3 length: 10
V gene: TRBV12-3/TRBV12-4
CDR3 protein: ASSLSGYEQY

J gene: TRBJ1-2
CDR3 length: 12
V gene: TRBV5-6
CDR3 protein: ASSSLDRAYGYT

J gene: TRBJ2-3
CDR3 length: 14
V gene: TRBV6-1
CDR3 protein: ASSDRIGGYTDTQY

J gene: TRBJ1-5
CDR3 length: 11
V gene: TRBV19
CDR3 protein: AVATGSPQPQH

J gene: TRBJ2-1
CDR3 length: 13
V gene: TRBV5-4
CDR3 protein: ASRPRQGAIDEQF

J gene: TRBJ2-7
CDR3 length: 17
V gene: TRBV14
CDR3 protein: ASSPRVEPGLAGVYEQY

J gene: TRBJ1-3
CDR3 length: 13
V gene: TRBV30
CDR3 protein: AWSAGFSRGNTIY

J gene: TRBJ1-5
CDR3 length: 12
V gene: TRBV24-1
CDR3 protein: ATSRSGGGQPQH

J gene: TRBJ1-5
CDR3 length: 13
V gene: TRBV21-1
CDR3 protein: ASSPPRNTYQPQH

J gene: TRBJ2-7
CDR3 length: 11
V gene: TRBV28
CDR3 protein: ASSKGSRGEQY

J gene: TRBJ1-1
CDR3 length: 14
V gene: TRBV5-1
CDR3 protein: ASSLAGLGLGTEAF

J gene: TRBJ1-2
CDR3 length: 12
V gene: TRBV6-5
CDR3 protein: ASRYTVGADGYT

J gene: TRBJ2-5
CDR3 length: 13
V gene: TRBV6-6
CDR3 protein: ASSYSRQFQETQY

J gene: TRBJ1-3
CDR3 length: 14
V gene: TRBV7-6
CDR3 protein: ASSLGAGRSGNTIY

J gene: TRBJ2-3
CDR3 length: 17
V gene: TRBV7-9
CDR3 protein: ASSLEGGAWSRGTDTQY

J gene: TRBJ2-1
CDR3 length: 12
V gene: TRBV5-1
CDR3 protein: ASSGQEFYNEQF

J gene: TRBJ2-1
CDR3 length: 15
V gene: TRBV14
CDR3 protein: ASSRLTGETSYNEQF

J gene: TRBJ1-2
CDR3 length: 11
V gene: TRBV5-5
CDR3 protein: ASSLSLTDGYT

J gene: TRBJ1-3
CDR3 length: 13
V gene: TRBV28
CDR3 protein: ASSSFLTGGNTIY

J gene: TRBJ1-3
CDR3 length: 12
V gene: TRBV5-4
CDR3 protein: ASSSIGQGDTIY

J gene: TRBJ1-1
CDR3 length: 13
V gene: TRBV7-2
CDR3 protein: ASSPYGPVNTEAF

J gene: TRBJ2-5
CDR3 length: 12
V gene: TRBV7-9
CDR3 protein: ASSLALGGETQY

J gene: TRBJ1-5
CDR3 length: 14
V gene: TRBV6-1
CDR3 protein: ASSEAGFGSNQPQH

J gene: TRBJ1-4
CDR3 length: 12
V gene: TRBV5-1
CDR3 protein: ASSLEGMNEKLF

J gene: TRBJ1-2
CDR3 length: 12
V gene: TRBV6-4
CDR3 protein: ASRQTGTLYGYT

J gene: TRBJ2-5
CDR3 length: 15
V gene: TRBV9
CDR3 protein: ASSTGLAGGPSETQY

J gene: TRBJ1-1
CDR3 length: 10
V gene: TRBV11-2
CDR3 protein: ASTPGNTEAF

J gene: TRBJ2-3
CDR3 length: 11
V gene: TRBV7-2
CDR3 protein: ASSFVRADTQY

J gene: TRBJ2-1
CDR3 length: 12
V gene: TRBV7-2
CDR3 protein: ASSLGLAGALQF

J gene: TRBJ2-7
CDR3 length: 10
V gene: TRBV4-1
CDR3 protein: ASSNGHNEQY

J gene: TRBJ1-3
CDR3 length: 14
V gene: TRBV10-3
CDR3 protein: AIRGQGMYSGNTIY